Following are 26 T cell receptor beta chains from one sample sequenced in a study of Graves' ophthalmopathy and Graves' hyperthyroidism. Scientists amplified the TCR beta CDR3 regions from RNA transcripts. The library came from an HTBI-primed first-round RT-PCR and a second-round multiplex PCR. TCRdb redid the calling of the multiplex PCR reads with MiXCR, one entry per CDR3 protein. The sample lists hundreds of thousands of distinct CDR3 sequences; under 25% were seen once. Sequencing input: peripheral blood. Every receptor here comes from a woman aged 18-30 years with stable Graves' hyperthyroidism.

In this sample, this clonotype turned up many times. The CDR3 sequence: CASSLEAGQYEQYF. The CDR3 DNA reads as TGCGCCAGCAGCTTGGAGGCAGGGCAGTACGAGCAGTACTTC. V is TRBV5-1 and J is TRBJ2-7; D perhaps matches TRBD1 (5 bases). The CDR3 length is 14 residues. Trimming shortened V by 0 bases and J by 4 bases, and 11 bases separated the two germline ends. In germline, CDR1 is SGHRS, CDR2 YFSETQ. Complete variable domain (other parts from reference TRBV5-1 and TRBJ2-7): KAGVTQTPRYLIKTRGQQVTLSCSPISGHRSVSWYQQTPGQGLQFLFEYFSETQRNKGNFPGRFSGRQFSNSRSEMNVSTLELGDSALYLCASSLEAGQYEQYFGPGTRLTVT.

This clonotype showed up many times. CDR3 nucleotides: TGCAGTGTTATGTCAGGGGTAGCCAAAAACATTCAGTACTTC. It codes for CSVMSGVAKNIQYF. The chain is built from TRBV20-1 and TRBJ2-4, with a weak D call TRBD1 (6 bases). This CDR3 is 14 amino acids long. The germline V and J ends were trimmed by 7 bases and 0 bases, with 13 bases remaining between them. CDR1 and CDR2 (germline): DFQATT, SNEGSKA (reference sequence).

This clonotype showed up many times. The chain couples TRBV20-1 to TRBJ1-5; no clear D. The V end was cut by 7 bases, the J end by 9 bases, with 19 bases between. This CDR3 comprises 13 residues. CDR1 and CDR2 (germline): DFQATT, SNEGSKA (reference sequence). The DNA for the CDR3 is TGCAGTGGAAGACGCGGTCATCAGAGGCCCCAGCATTTT. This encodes CSGRRGHQRPQHF.

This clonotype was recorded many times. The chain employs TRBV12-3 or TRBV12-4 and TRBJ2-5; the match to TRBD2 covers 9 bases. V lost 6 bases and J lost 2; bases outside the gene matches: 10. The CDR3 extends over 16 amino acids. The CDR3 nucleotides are TGTGCCAGCAGGAAGGGGGCTAGCGGGAATCAAGAGACCCAGTACTTC. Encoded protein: CASRKGASGNQETQYF.

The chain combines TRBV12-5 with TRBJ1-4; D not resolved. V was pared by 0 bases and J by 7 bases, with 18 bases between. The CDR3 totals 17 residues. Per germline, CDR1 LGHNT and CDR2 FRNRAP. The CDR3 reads CASGLVHGGVSGEKLFF. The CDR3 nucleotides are TGTGCTAGTGGTTTGGTACATGGCGGCGTCTCGGGTGAAAAACTGTTTTTT.

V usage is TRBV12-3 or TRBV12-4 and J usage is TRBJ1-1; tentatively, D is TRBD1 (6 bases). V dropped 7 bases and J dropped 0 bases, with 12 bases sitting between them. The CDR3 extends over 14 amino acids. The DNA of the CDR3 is TGTGCCAGCAAAAACAGGGAGTTGAACACTGAAGCTTTCTTT. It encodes CASKNRELNTEAFF.

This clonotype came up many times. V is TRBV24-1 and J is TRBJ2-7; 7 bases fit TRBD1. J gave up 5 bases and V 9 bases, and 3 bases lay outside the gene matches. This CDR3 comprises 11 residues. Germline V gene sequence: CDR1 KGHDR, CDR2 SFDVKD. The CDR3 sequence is CATDRDHEQYF. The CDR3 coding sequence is TGTGCCACCGACAGGGACCACGAGCAGTACTTC.

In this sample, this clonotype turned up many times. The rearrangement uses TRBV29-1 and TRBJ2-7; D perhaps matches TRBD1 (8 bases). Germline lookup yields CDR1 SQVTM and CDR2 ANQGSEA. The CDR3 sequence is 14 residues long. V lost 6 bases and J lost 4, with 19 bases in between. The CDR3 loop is CSVGGFGQGYEQYF. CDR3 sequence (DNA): TGCAGCGTCGGGGGGTTTGGACAGGGTTACGAGCAGTACTTC.

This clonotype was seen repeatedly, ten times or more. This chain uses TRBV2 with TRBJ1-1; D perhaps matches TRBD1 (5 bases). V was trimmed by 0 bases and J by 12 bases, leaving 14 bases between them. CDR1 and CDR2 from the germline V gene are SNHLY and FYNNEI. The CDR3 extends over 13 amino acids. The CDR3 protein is CASSEAVRVQTFF. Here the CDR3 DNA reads TGTGCCAGCAGTGAAGCGGTCAGGGTGCAAACTTTCTTT.

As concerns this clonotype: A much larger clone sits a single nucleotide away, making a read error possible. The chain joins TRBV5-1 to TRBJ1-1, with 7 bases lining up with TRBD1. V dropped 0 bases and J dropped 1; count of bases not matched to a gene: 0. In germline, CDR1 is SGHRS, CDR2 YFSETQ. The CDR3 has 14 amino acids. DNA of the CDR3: TGCGCCAGCAGCTTGGAGGGGGCGAACACTGAAGCTTTCTTT. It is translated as CASSLEGANTEAFF.

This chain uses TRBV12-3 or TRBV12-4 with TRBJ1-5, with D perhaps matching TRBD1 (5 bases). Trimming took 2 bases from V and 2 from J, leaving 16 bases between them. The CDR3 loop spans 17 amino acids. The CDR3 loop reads CASSLRGWQGGNQPQHF. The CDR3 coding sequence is TGTGCCAGCAGTTTACGTGGTTGGCAGGGAGGCAATCAGCCCCAGCATTTT.

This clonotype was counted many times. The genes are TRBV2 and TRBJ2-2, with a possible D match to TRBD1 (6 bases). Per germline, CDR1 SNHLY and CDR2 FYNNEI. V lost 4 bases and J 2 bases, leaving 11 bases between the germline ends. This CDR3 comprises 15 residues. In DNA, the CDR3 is TGTGCCAGCAGTGTTCAGGGGATAAACACCGGGGAGCTGTTTTTT. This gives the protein CASSVQGINTGELFF.

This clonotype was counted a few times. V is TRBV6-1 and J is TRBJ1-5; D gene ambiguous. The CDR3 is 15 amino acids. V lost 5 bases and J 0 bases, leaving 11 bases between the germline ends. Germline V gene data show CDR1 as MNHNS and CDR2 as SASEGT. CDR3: CASSQDGSSNQPQHF. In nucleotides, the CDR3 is TGTGCCAGCAGTCAAGACGGGAGTAGCAATCAGCCCCAGCATTTT.

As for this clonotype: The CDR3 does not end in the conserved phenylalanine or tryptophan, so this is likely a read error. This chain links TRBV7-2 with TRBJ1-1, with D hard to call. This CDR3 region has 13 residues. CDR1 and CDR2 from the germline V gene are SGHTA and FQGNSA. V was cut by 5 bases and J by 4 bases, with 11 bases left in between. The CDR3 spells CASSQTRSTEAFS. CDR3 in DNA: TGTGCCAGCAGCCAAACACGGTCCACTGAAGCTTTCTCT.

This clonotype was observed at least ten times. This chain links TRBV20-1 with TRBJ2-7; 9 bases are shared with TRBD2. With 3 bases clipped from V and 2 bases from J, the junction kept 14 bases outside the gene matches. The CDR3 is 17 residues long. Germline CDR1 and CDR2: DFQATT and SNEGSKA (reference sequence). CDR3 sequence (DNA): TGCAGTGCTAGTACCCCCCCCTGGGCTAGCGGGACCTACGAGCAGTACTTC. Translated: CSASTPPWASGTYEQYF.

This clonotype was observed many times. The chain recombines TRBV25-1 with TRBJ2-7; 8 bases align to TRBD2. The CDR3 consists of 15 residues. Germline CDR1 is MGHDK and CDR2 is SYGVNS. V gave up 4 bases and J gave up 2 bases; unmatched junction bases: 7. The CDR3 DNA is TGTGCCAGCAGTGTAGGGCGGGAGGTTCCCTACGAGCAGTACTTC. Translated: CASSVGREVPYEQYF.

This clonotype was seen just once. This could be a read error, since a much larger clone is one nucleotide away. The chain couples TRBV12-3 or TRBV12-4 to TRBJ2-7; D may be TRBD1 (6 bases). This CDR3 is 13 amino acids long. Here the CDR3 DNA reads TGTGCCAGCAGATCTACAGGGACCTACGAGCATTACTTC. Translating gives CASRSTGTYEHYF.

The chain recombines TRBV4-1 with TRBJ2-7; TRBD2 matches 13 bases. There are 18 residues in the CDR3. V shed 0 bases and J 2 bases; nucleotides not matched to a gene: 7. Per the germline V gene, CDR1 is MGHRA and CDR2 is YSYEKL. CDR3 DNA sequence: TGCGCCAGCAGCCAAGATTGGGGACTAGCGGGAAGGGCCTACGAGCAGTACTTC. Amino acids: CASSQDWGLAGRAYEQYF.

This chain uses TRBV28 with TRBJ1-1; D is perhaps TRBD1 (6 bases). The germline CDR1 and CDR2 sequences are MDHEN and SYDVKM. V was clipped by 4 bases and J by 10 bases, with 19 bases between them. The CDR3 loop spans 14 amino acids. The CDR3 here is CASSSPPRTERAFF. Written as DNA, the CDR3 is TGTGCCAGCAGTTCCCCGCCCAGGACAGAACGAGCTTTCTTT.

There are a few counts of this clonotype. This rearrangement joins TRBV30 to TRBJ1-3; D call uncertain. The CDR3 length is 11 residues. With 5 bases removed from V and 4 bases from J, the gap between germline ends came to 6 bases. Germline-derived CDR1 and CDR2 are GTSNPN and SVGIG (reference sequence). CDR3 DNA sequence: TGTGCCTGGGACCCAGGAAACACCATATATTTT. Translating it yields CAWDPGNTIYF.

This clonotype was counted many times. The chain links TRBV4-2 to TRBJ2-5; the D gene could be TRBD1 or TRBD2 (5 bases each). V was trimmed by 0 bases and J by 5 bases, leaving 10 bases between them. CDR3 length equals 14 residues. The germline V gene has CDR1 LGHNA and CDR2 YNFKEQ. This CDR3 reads CASSQDFGAETQYF. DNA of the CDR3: TGTGCCAGCAGCCAAGATTTCGGGGCGGAGACCCAGTACTTC.

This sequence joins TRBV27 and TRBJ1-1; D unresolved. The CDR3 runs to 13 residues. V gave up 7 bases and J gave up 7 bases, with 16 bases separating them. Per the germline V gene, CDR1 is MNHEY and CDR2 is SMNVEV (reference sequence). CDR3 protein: CASNFPKLGEAFF. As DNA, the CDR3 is TGTGCCAGCAACTTTCCAAAATTGGGTGAAGCTTTCTTT.

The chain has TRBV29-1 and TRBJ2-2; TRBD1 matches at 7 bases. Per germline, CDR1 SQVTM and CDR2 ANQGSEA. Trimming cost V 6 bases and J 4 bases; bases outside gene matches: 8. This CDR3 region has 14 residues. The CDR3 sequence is CSVLTGDGTGELFF. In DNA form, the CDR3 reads TGCAGCGTACTAACAGGGGACGGCACCGGGGAGCTGTTTTTT.

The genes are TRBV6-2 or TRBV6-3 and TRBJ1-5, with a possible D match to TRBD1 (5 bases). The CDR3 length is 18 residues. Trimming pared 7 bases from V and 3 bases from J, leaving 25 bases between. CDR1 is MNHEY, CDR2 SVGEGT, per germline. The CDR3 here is CASIRSDRDGGINQPQHF. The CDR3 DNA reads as TGTGCCAGCATTCGCTCCGACAGAGACGGGGGAATCAATCAGCCCCAGCATTTT.

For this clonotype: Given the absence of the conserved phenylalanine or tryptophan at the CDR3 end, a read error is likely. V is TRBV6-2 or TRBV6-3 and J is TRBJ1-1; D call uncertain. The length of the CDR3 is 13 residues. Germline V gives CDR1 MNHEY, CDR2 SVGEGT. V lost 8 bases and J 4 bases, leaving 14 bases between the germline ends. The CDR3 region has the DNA TGTGCCAGCTACCTTTTGCGGTCCACTGAAGCTTTCGTT. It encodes CASYLLRSTEAFV.

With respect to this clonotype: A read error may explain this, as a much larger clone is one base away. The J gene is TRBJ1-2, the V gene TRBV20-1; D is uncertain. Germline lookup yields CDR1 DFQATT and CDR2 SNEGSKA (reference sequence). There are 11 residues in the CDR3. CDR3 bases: TGCAGTGCCGCCTCCGCCTATGGCTTCACCTTC. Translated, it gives CSAASAYGFTF.